The 20 T cell receptor beta chains presented below share a single source sample, sequenced in a study of T cell repertoires in ileal Crohn's disease. The assay was immunoSEQ multiplex PCR, and TCRdb's table has in-frame clones only and misses some. The sample includes approximately 30,000 clones, roughly 78% of them seen just once. Material for sequencing was ileal tissue. These receptors came from an adult with Crohn's disease.

The chain combines TRBV10-1 with TRBJ2-7; 8 bases line up with TRBD1. From germline, CDR1 is WNHNN and CDR2 SYGVQD (reference sequence). J was trimmed by 2 bases and V by 7 bases; bases with no gene match: 13. There are 16 residues in the CDR3. CDR3 region: CASIDDRDRPPYEQYF. The CDR3 bases are TGCGCCAGCATCGACGACCGGGACAGGCCTCCCTACGAGCAGTACTTC.

This rearrangement joins TRBV2 to TRBJ1-1; D is ambiguous. The germline V gene encodes CDR1 SNHLY and CDR2 FYNNEI. CDR3 length: 12 residues. V lost 8 bases to trimming and J lost 4 bases, with 11 bases between them. CDR3 in DNA: TGTGCCAGCTCCCGGGAGGCCACTGAAGCTTTCTTT. This sequence encodes CASSREATEAFF.

For this clone: Other DNA sequences in this specimen translate into the identical CDR3. This chain joins TRBV19 and TRBJ2-7, with TRBD1 matching over 10 bases. V shed 9 bases and J 6 bases; nucleotides not matched to a gene: 11. The germline V gene encodes CDR1 LNHDA and CDR2 SQIVND (reference sequence). The CDR3 spans 14 residues. Written as DNA, the CDR3 is TGTGCCAGCCAATCCGGGACAGGGGTCCGCGAGCAGTACTTC. It yields the protein CASQSGTGVREQYF.

The genes are TRBV19 and TRBJ2-5; 8 bases are shared with TRBD1. The germline gives CDR1 LNHDA, CDR2 SQIVND (reference sequence). This CDR3 contains 16 residues. V gave up 0 bases and J gave up 5 bases; unmatched junction bases: 8. The CDR3 is CASSIDWTGYLETQYF. CDR3 DNA sequence: TGTGCCAGTAGTATAGACTGGACAGGGTATTTGGAGACCCAGTACTTC.

The genes are TRBV4-2 and TRBJ1-2, with a tentative D call TRBD1 (5 bases). CDR3 size: 14 residues. Per germline, CDR1 LGHNA and CDR2 YNFKEQ. V lost 0 bases, J lost 5 bases, and 10 bases lay in between. The CDR3 reads CASSQDRGEYGYTF. CDR3 DNA sequence: TGTGCCAGCAGCCAAGATCGGGGGGAGTATGGCTACACCTTC.

The V gene is TRBV6-5, the J gene TRBJ2-1; the D is unclear. The CDR3 runs 13 residues. Trimming took off 6 bases at V and 8 bases at J, with 14 bases between the two ends. Germline CDR1 reads MNHEY; CDR2 reads SVGAGI. The CDR3 nucleotides are TGTGCCAGCAGACCCTCTCGGTTTGATGAGCAGTTCTTC. Amino acid sequence: CASRPSRFDEQFF.

This rearrangement joins TRBV5-4 to TRBJ2-2; no clear D. Between the trimmed V and J ends, which lost 2 bases and 6 bases, there was a span of 11 bases. Germline loops: CDR1 SGHNT, CDR2 YYREEE (reference sequence). The CDR3 consists of 14 residues. This CDR3 is CASSFSGRAGELFF. In DNA form, the CDR3 reads TGTGCCAGCAGCTTCTCCGGTAGAGCCGGGGAGCTGTTTTTT.

The CDR3: CASSGQGVDGYTF. In DNA, the CDR3 is TGTGCCAGCAGCGGACAGGGGGTCGATGGCTACACCTTC. This chain links TRBV9 with TRBJ1-2; 9 nucleotides agree with TRBD1. This CDR3 comprises 13 residues. Germline assignment: CDR1 SGDLS and CDR2 YYNGEE. The V segment lost 3 bases and the J segment 6 bases; nucleotides outside the gene matches: 3.

J is TRBJ2-4 and V is TRBV2; possible D gene TRBD1, 6 bases. The CDR3 loop spans 15 amino acids. Germline CDR1 and CDR2: SNHLY and FYNNEI. V was clipped by 2 bases and J by 6 bases, with 14 bases between them. The CDR3 region has the DNA TGTGCCAGCAGTGAATACCCCAGGGGAGCAAACATTCAGTACTTC. Translation: CASSEYPRGANIQYF.

The chain combines TRBV18 with TRBJ2-3; TRBD2 aligns across 8 bases. The CDR3 length is 15 residues. Trimming took 3 bases from V and 0 from J; bases not matched to a gene: 2. Per germline, CDR1 KGHSH and CDR2 LQKENI. This CDR3 reads CASSPSGGSTDTQYF. CDR3 sequence (DNA): TGTGCCAGCTCACCCTCGGGGGGGAGCACAGATACGCAGTATTTT. The whole variable domain, remainder taken from reference TRBV18 and TRBJ2-3, is NAGVMQNPRHLVRRRGQEARLRCSPMKGHSHVYWYRQLPEEGLKFMVYLQKENIIDESGMPKERFSAEFPKEGPSILRIQQVVRGDSAAYFCASSPSGGSTDTQYFGPGTRLTVL.

The V call is TRBV5-1, the J call TRBJ1-2, with D uncertain. This CDR3 contains 16 residues. Trimming took 0 bases from V and 3 from J, leaving 15 bases between them. Germline-derived CDR1 and CDR2 are SGHRS and YFSETQ. The chain's CDR3 is CASSLGDGGVHYGYTF. The CDR3, as DNA: TGCGCCAGCAGCTTGGGGGATGGCGGGGTGCACTATGGCTACACCTTC.

This clone was seen a few times. The chain joins TRBV6-1 to TRBJ2-3; no definite D call. V dropped 7 bases and J dropped 0 bases, with 11 bases sitting between them. Germline CDR1 MNHNS, CDR2 SASEGT. This CDR3 has 14 amino acids. This CDR3 is CASKISTSTDTQYF. CDR3 nucleotides: TGTGCCAGCAAGATTAGTACTAGCACAGATACGCAGTATTTT.

The genes are TRBV9 and TRBJ2-7; D remains ambiguous. Germline assignment: CDR1 SGDLS and CDR2 YYNGEE. This CDR3 has 15 residues. The V gene lost 0 bases and the J gene lost 4 bases, with 14 bases spanning the gap. The DNA for the CDR3 is TGTGCCAGCAGCGTAGGGTGGGCCCAGAAGTACGAGCAGTACTTC. This gives the protein CASSVGWAQKYEQYF.

The chain carries TRBV5-4 and TRBJ2-5, with a possible D match to TRBD2 (6 bases). V lost 6 bases to trimming and J lost 7 bases, with 16 bases between them. The CDR3 is made up of 13 amino acids. Germline V lookup: CDR1 SGHNT, CDR2 YYREEE (reference sequence). The CDR3 bases are TGTGCCAGCACCGCGGGAAGAGAGGGGACCCAGTACTTC. Protein: CASTAGREGTQYF.

This chain joins TRBV5-6 and TRBJ2-7; 8 positions match TRBD1. This CDR3 comprises 16 residues. Germline loops: CDR1 SGHDT, CDR2 YYEEEE. V lost 4 bases to trimming and J lost 2 bases; unmatched junction nucleotides: 11. The CDR3 loop reads CASSQYRDRSAYEQYF. The CDR3 DNA sequence: TGTGCCAGCAGCCAATACCGGGACAGGAGCGCCTACGAGCAGTACTTC.

This chain links TRBV2 with TRBJ1-2; the match to TRBD1 covers 8 bases. Germline values: CDR1 SNHLY, CDR2 FYNNEI. The V segment lost 3 bases and the J segment 8 bases; nucleotides outside the gene matches: 5. This CDR3 comprises 13 residues. CDR3 nucleotide sequence: TGTGCCAGCAGTGAGCGAGGGACAGGCGGCTACACCTTC. Its translation: CASSERGTGGYTF.

The V and J genes are TRBV2 and TRBJ1-5, with 8 bases matching TRBD1. Germline V gene lookup returns CDR1 SNHLY and CDR2 FYNNEI. The CDR3 covers 14 residues. Germline trimming cut 10 bases from V and 0 bases from J; bases unmatched to any gene: 5. CDR3 coding DNA: TGTGCCACCGGGACAGGAGATAGCAATCAGCCCCAGCATTTT. Translating gives CATGTGDSNQPQHF.

The chain employs TRBV27 and TRBJ1-2; maybe TRBD1 (6 bases). Germline V gene data show CDR1 as MNHEY and CDR2 as SMNVEV (reference sequence). The V gene lost 4 bases and the J gene lost 4 bases, with 10 bases spanning the gap. CDR3 length: 13 residues. The DNA of the CDR3 is TGTGCCAGCAGTTCAGGACAGATCTATGGCTACACCTTC. Amino acid sequence: CASSSGQIYGYTF.

V and J are TRBV29-1 and TRBJ2-2, with a possible D match to TRBD1 (6 bases). Germline loops: CDR1 SQVTM, CDR2 ANQGSEA. Trimming stripped 8 bases from V and 4 bases from J, with 14 bases between. The CDR3 is 13 residues long. The CDR3 protein is CSFRRGSTGELFF. In DNA form, the CDR3 reads TGCAGCTTCCGCAGGGGCAGCACCGGGGAGCTGTTTTTT.

This chain connects TRBV15 to TRBJ1-1, with D unclear. The CDR3 length is 15 residues. Looked up from germline, CDR1 is LNHNV and CDR2 is YYDKDF (reference sequence). V shed 0 bases and J shed 1 base, with 9 bases lying between them. CDR3 sequence: CATSRDDKRNTEAFF. The CDR3, as DNA: TGTGCCACCAGCAGAGATGACAAAAGGAACACTGAAGCTTTCTTT.